This T cell receptor (beta chain) was found in a study of lymphopenia after photon versus proton radiotherapy (dated by TCRdb to between 2018 and 2021). With regard to the full study: Photon and proton radiation therapy were compared by the study for their immunological effects in patients with gastrointestinal tumors who developed high-grade lymphopenia. The cohort included more than 15 patients with gastrointestinal tumors who developed lymphopenia after receiving either photon or proton therapy. The study aimed to characterize how the two radiation modalities differ in their impact on the immune system.

The library relied on the immunoSEQ multiplex PCR assay. Deep sequencing of rearranged TCR beta loci, alongside multiparametric flow cytometry, was used to profile T cell repertoires. Drawn from immuneACCESS, this table holds only the in-frame rearrangements with V and J called that TCRdb kept. Clones are partly lost; checked studies trace under half to an unresolved V gene and leave the rest unexplained. This sample comprises tens of thousands of clones, around nine tenths of them detected only once. Approximately 10% of the sample is taken by the ten largest. Only one count was recorded for this clone. The clone's antigen remains unknown. No quality values exist for individual bases; no much larger clone is one base distant. V is cut back by 1 base and J by 4 bases, with 7 bases in the junction unmatched. The germline V gene gives CDR1 as SGHTA and CDR2 as FQGNSA. The CDR3, from cysteine to phenylalanine, totals 15 residues. The retained sequence is limited to the CDR3, 45 bases, with the frame set at the first base.

Results the study describes overall, beyond this receptor: Relative stability during treatment was observed in proton-treated patients, whereas loss of naive T cells and TCR diversity and gain of effector/memory populations were observed in photon-treated patients. Once the lymphocyte count had reached its nadir, the repertoires of photon-treated patients showed oligoclonal expansion, particularly of CD8+ Temra cells, and this expansion drove the decline in diversity. The survival association was assessed only in patients who died, and better survival with proton therapy was presented by the authors as a possibility rather than a demonstrated result. Across the cohort, among patients who died, a greater drop in TCR diversity after the nadir was inversely correlated with overall survival time.

This chain is built from TRBV7-2 and TRBJ2-7, and 7 bases in between align with TRBD2. The receptor was isolated from a man older than 75 with esophageal cancer. The specimen comprised peripheral blood, sampled from a patient treated with proton-based radiotherapy. The nucleotide sequence reads as follows: TGTGCCAGCAGCTTAGTACGCGGGAGAATGTACGAGCAGTACTTC. This gives the protein CASSLVRGRMYEQYF.